This TCR beta chain was retrieved from a study of glioma-infiltrating T cells. Germline CDR1 reads LNHDA; CDR2 reads SQIVND (reference sequence). The ends were cut back, 3 bases at V and 3 bases at J, with 6 bases in the middle. This CDR3 has 13 amino acids. Amplification of TCR alpha and beta CDR3 regions from RNA used iRepertoire nested multiplex PCR. TCRdb itself ran the multiplex PCR reads through MiXCR, one entry per CDR3 protein. Here the sample spans about 200,000 distinct CDR3 sequences, 32% being singletons. The sequencing input was glioma tissue, nonneoplastic brain tissue, or PBMCs (not recorded which). The sequence was obtained from a human donor with low-grade glioma or glioblastoma, undergoing nonglioma brain surgery, or in good health (not recorded which). The chain links TRBV19 to TRBJ2-1; D unclear. The CDR3, as DNA: TGTGCCAGTAGTATGTCTAGCTACAATGAGCAGTTCTTC. The encoded protein is CASSMSSYNEQFF. Drawing the rest from reference TRBV19 and TRBJ2-1, the complete variable domain is DGGITQSPKYLFRKEGQNVTLSCEQNLNHDAMYWYRQDPGQGLRLIYYSQIVNDFQKGDIAEGYSVSREKKESFPLTVTSAQKNPTAFYLCASSMSSYNEQFFGPGTRLTVL.